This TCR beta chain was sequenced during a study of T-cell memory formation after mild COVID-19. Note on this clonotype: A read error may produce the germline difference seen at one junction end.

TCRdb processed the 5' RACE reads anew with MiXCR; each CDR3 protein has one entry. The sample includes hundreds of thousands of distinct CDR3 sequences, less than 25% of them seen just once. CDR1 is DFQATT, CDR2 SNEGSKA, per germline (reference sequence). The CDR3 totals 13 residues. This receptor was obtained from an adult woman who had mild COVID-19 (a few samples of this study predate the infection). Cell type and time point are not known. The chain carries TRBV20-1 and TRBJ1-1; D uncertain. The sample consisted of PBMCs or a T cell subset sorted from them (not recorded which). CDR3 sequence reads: CSTSPNRNTEAFF. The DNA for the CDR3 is TGCAGTACTAGCCCCAACAGGAACACTGAAGCTTTCTTT.